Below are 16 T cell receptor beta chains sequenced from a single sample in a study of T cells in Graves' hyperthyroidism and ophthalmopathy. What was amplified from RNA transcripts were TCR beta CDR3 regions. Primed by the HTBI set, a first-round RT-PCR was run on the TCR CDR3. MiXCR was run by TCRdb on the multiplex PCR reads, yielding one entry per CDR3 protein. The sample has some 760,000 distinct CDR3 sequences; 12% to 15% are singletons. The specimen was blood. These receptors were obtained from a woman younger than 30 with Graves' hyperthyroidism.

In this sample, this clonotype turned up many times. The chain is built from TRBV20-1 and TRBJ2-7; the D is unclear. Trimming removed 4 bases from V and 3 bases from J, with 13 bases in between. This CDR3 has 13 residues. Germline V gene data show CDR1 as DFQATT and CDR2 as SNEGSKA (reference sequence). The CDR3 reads CSATSESLYEQYF. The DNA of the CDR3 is TGCAGTGCTACCAGCGAATCTCTCTACGAGCAGTACTTC.

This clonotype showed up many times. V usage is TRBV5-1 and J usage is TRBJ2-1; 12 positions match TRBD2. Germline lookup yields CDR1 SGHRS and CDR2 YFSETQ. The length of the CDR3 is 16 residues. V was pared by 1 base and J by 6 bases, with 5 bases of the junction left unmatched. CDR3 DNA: TGCGCCAGCAGCTTGAGGACTAGCGGGATTATCAATGAGCAGTTCTTC. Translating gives CASSLRTSGIINEQFF. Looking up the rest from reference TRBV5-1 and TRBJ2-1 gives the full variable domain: KAGVTQTPRYLIKTRGQQVTLSCSPISGHRSVSWYQQTPGQGLQFLFEYFSETQRNKGNFPGRFSGRQFSNSRSEMNVSTLELGDSALYLCASSLRTSGIINEQFFGPGTRLTVL.

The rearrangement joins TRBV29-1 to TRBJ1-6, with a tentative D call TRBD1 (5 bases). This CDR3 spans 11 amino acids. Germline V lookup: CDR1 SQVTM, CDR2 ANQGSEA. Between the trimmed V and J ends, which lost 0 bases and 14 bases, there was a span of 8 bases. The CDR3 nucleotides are TGCAGCGTTGAAGAGGGGCCCACCCTCCACTTT. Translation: CSVEEGPTLHF.

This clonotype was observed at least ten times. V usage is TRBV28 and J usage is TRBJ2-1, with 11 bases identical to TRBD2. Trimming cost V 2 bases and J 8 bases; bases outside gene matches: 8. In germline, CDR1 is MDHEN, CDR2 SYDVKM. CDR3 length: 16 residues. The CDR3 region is CASSLGSGREGDEQFF. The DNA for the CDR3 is TGTGCCAGCAGTTTAGGTAGCGGGAGGGAGGGCGATGAGCAGTTCTTC.

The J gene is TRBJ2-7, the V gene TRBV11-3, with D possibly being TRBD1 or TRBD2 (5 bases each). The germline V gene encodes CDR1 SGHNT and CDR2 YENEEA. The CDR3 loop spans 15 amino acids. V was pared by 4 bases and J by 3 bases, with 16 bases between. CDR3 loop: CASSYSLGGGYEQYF. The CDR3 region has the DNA TGTGCCAGCAGCTATTCGTTAGGTGGGGGCTACGAGCAGTACTTC.

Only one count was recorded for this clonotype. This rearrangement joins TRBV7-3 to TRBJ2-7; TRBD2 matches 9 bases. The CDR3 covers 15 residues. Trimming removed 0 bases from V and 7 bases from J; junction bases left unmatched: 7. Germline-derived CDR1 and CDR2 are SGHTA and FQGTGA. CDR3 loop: CASSLTPTSGYEQYF. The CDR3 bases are TGTGCCAGCAGCTTAACACCGACTAGCGGTTATGAGCAGTACTTC.

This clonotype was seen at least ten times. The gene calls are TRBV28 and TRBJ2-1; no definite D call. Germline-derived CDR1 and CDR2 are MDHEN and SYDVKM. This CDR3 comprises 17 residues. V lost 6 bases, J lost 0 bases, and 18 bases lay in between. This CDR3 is CASRASGTRSSYNEQFF. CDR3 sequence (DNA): TGTGCCAGCAGGGCTTCCGGAACGCGGAGCTCCTACAATGAGCAGTTCTTC.

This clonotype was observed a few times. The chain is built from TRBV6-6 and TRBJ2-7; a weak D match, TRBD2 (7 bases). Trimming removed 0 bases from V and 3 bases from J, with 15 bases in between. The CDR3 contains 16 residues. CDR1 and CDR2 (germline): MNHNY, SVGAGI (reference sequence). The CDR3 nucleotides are TGTGCCAGCAGTTACTCGCCGGGGGGCCCCATCTACGAGCAGTACTTC. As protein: CASSYSPGGPIYEQYF.

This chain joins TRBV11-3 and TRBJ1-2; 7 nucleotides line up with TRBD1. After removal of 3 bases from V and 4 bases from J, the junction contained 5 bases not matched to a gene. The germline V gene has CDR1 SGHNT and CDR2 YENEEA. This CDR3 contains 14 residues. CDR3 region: CASSFGQAAYGYTF. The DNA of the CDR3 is TGTGCCAGCAGCTTCGGACAGGCGGCCTATGGCTACACCTTC.

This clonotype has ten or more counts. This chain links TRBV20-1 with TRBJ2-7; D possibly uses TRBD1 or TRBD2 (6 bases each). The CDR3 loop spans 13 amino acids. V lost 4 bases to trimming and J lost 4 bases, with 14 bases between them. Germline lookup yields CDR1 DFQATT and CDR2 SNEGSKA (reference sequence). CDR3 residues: CSATTGGVYEQYF. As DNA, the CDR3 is TGCAGTGCTACTACCGGGGGCGTGTACGAGCAGTACTTC.

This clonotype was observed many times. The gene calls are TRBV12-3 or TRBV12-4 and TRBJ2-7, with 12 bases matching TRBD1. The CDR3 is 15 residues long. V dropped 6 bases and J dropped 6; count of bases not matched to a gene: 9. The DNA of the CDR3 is TGTGCCAGCAGCCTATCCGGGACAGGGGGCCGCGAGCAGTACTTC. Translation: CASSLSGTGGREQYF.

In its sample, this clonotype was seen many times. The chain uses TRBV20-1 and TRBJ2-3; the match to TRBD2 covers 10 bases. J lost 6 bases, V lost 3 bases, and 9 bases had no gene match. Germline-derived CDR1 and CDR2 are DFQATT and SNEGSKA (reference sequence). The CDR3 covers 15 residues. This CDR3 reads CSASASGSSVDTQYF. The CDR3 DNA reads TGCAGTGCTAGTGCTAGCGGGAGTAGCGTGGATACGCAGTATTTT.

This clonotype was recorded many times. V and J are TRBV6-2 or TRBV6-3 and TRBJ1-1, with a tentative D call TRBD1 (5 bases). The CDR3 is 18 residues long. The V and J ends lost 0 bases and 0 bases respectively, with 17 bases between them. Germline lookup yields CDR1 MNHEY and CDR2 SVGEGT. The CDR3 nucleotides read TGTGCCAGCAGTTACTCGATCCATGGGGGAGAAGTGAACACTGAAGCTTTCTTT. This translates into CASSYSIHGGEVNTEAFF.

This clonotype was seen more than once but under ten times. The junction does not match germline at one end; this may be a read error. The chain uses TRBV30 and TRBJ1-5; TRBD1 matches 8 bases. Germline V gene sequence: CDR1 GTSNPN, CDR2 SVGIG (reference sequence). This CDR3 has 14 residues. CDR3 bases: TGTGCCTGGAGTAGGGACAGGAGAAATCAGCCCCAGCAATTT. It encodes CAWSRDRRNQPQQF.

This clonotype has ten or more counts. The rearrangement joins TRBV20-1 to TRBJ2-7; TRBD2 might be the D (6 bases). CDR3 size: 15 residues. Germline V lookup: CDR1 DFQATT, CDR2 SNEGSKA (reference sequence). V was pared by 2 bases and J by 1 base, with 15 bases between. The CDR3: CSARTGTGGSYEQYF. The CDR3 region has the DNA TGCAGTGCTAGAACCGGGACCGGAGGGTCCTACGAGCAGTACTTC.

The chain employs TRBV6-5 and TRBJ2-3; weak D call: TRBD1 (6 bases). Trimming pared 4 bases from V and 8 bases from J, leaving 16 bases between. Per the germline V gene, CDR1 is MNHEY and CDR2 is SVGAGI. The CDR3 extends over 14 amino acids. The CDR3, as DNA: TGTGCCAGCAGTTCAGGACAGTTCATGGCTACGCAGTATTTT. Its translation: CASSSGQFMATQYF.